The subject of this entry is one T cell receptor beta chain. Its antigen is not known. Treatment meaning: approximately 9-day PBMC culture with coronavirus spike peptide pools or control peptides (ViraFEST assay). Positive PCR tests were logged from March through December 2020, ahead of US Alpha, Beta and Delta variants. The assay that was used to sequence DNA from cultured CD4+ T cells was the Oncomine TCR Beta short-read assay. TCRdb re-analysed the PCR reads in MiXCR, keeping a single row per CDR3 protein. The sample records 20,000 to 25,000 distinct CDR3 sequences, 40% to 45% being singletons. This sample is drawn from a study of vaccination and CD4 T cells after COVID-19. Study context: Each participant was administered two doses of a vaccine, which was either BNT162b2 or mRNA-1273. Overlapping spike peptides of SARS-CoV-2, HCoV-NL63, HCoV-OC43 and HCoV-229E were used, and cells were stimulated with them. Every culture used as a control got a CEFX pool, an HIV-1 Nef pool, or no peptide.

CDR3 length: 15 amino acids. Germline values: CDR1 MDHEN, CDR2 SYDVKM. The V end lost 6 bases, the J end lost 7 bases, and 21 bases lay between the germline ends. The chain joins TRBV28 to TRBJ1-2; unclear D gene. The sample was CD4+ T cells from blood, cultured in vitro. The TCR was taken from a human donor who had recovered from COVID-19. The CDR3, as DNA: TGTGCCAGCAGCCCCCGAAGGGCTGGTCGAACTGGCTACACCTTC. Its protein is CASSPRRAGRTGYTF.